This TCR beta chain was sequenced for a study of blood T cell repertoires in COVID-19. Study summary: Samples of COVID-19 (acute and convalescent) were obtained from the United States, Italy and Spain. The cDNA or gDNA used as material had been derived from T cells, B-cell-depleted T cells, or PBMCs.

In the authors' workflow: Reference gene primer amplification yielded estimated nucleated cell counts. Here immunoSEQ multiplex PCR was the method, and the copy in TCRdb shows in-frame clones only, minus some. V, J and clone size were drawn from that table, and D and trimming were deduced from the DNA. In the table there are 65,000 to 80,000 clones, around 90% of which are singletons. Germline CDR1 SGHRS, CDR2 YFSETQ. The CDR3 contains 14 residues. With 4 bases removed from V and 4 bases from J, the gap between germline ends came to 15 bases. This clonotype originated in a man between 45 and 60 years old with active COVID-19. Sequenced input: peripheral blood. The chain joins TRBV5-1 to TRBJ2-7; tentative D call: TRBD2 (5 bases). The CDR3 DNA reads TGCGCCAGCAGCCAGGCTGTGGACTCTTACGAGCAGTACTTC. It yields the protein CASSQAVDSYEQYF.